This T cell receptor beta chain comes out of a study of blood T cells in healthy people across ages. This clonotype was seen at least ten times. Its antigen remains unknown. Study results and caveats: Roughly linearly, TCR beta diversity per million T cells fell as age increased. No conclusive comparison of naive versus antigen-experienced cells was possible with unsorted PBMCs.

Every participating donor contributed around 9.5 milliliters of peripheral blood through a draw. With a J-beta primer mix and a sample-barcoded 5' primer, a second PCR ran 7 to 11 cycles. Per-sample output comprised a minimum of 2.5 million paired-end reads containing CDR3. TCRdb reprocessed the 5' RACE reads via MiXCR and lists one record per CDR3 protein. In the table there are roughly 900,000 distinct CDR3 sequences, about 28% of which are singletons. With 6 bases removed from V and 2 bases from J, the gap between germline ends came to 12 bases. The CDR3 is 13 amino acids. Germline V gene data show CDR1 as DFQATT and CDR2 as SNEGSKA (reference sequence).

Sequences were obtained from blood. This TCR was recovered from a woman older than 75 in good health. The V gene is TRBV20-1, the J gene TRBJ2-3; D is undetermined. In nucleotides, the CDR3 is TGCAGTGCCAAGACCCGAATCACAGATACGCAGTATTTT. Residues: CSAKTRITDTQYF.